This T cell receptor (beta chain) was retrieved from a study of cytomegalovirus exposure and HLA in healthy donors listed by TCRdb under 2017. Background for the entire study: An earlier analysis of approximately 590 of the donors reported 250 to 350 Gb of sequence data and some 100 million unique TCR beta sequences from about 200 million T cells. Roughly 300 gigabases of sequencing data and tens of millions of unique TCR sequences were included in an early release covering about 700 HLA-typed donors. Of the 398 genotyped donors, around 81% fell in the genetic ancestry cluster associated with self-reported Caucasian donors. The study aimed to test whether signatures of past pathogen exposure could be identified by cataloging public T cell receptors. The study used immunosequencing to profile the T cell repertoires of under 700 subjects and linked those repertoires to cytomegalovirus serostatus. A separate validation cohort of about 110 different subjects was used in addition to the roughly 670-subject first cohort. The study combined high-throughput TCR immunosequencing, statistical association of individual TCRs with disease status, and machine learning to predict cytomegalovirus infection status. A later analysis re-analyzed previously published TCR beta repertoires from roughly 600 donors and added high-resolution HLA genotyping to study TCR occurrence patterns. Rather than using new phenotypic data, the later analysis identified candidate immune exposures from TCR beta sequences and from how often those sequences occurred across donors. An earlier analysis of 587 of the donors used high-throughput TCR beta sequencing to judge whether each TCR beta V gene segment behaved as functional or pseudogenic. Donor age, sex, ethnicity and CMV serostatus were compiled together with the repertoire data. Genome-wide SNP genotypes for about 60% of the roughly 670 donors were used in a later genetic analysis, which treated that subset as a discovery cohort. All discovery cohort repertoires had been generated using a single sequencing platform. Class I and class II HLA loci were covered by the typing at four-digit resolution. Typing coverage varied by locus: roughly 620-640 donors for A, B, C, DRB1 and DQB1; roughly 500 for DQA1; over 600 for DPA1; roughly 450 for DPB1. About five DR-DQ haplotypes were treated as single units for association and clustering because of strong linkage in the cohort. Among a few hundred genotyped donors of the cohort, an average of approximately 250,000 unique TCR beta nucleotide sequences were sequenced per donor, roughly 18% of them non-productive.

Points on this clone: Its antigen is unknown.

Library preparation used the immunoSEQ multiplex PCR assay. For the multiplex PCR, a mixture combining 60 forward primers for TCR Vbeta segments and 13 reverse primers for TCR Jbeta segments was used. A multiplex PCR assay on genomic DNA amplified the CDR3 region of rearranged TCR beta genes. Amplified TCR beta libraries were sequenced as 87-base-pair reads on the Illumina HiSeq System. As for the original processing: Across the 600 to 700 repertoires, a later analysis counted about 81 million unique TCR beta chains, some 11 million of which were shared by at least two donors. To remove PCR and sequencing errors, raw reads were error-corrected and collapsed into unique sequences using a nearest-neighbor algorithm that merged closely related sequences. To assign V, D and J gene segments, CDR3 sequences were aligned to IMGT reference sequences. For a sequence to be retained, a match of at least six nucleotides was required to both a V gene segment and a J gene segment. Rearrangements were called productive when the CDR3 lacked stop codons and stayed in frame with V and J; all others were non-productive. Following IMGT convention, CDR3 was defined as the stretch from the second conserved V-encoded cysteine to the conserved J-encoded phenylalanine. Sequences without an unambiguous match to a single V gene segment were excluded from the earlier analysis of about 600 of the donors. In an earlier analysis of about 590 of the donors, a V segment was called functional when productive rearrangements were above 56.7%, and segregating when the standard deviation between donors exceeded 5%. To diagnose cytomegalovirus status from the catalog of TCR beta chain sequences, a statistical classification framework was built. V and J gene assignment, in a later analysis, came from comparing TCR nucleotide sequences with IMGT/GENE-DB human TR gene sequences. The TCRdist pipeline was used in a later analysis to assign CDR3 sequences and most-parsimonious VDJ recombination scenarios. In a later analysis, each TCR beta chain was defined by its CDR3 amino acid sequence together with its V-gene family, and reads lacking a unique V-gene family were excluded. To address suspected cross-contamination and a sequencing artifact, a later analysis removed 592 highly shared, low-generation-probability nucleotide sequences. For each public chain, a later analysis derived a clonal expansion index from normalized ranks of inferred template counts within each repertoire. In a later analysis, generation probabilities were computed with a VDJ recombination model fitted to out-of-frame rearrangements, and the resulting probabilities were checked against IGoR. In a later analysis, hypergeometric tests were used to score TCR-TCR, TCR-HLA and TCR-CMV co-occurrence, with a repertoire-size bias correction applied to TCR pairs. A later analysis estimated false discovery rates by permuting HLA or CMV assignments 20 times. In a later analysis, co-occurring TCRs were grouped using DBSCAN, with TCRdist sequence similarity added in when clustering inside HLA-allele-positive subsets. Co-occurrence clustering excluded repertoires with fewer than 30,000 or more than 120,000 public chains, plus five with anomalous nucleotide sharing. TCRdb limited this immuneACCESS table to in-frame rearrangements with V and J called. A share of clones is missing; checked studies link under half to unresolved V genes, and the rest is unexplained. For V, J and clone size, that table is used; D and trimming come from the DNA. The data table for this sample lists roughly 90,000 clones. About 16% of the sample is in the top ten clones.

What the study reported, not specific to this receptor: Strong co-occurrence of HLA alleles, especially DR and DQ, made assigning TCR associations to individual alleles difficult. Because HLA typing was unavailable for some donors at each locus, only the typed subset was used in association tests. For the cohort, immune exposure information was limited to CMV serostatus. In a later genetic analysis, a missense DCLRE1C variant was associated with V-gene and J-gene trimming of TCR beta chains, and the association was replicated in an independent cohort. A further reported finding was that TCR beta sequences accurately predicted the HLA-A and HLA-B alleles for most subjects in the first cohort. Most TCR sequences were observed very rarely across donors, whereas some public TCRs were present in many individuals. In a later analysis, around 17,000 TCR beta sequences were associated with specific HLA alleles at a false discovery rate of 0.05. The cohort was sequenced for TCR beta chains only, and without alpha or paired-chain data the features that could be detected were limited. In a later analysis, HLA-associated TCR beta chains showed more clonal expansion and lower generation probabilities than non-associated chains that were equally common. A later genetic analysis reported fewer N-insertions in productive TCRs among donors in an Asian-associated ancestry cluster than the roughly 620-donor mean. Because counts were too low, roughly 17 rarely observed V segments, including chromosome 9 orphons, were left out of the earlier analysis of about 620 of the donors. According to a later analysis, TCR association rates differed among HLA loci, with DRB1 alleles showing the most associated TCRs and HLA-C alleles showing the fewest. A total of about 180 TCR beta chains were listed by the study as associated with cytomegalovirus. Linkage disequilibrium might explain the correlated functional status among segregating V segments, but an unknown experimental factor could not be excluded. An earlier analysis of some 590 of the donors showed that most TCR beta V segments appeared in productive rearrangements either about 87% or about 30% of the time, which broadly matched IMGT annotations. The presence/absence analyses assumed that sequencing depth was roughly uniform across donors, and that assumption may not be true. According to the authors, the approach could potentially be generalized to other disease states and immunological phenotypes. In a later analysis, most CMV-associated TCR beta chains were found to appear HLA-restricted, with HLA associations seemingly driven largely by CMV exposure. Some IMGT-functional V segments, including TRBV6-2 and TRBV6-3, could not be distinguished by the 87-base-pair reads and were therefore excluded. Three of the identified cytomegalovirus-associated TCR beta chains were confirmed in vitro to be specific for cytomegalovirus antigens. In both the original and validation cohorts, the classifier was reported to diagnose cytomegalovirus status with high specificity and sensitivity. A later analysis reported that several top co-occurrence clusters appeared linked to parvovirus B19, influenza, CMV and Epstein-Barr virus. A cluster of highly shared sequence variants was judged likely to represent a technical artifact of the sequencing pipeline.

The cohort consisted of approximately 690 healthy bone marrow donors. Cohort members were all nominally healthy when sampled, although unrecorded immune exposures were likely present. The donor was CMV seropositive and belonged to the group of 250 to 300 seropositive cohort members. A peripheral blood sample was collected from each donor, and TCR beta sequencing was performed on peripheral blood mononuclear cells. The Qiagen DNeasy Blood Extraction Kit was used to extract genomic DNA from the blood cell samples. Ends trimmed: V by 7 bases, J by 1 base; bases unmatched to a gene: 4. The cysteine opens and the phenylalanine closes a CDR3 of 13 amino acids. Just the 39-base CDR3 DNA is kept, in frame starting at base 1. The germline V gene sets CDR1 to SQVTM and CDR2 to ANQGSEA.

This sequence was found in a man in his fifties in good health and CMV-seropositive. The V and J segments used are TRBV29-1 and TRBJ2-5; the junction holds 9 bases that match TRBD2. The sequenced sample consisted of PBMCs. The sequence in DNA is TGCAGCGCCATGACTAGCGGCCAAGAGACCCAGTACTTC. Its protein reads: CSAMTSGQETQYF.